The rows below give T cell receptor beta chains drawn from one sample of a study of blood T cell repertoires in COVID-19. Produced via immunoSEQ multiplex PCR; TCRdb's table is partial and in-frame only. The data show roughly 460,000 clones, around 90% seen once. The sample comprised peripheral blood. All receptors derive from a man younger than 35 with COVID-19, enrolled during active disease. CDR3s include the opening cysteine and the closing phenylalanine or tryptophan. The D gene is left open where the match is weak. The listing skips clone size in some rows; elsewhere it reads once, few, many or a size class.

clone_size: NA; d_call: NA; v_call: TRBV6-5; j_call: TRBJ2-2; cdr3_nt: TGTGCCACCGTCCGTAGCGACACCGGGGAGCTGTTTTTT; cdr3_aa: CATVRSDTGELFF
clone_size: NA; d_call: TRBD2; v_call: TRBV27; j_call: TRBJ2-1; cdr3_nt: TGTGCCAGCAGTTTATCGGGCGGGAGGGAGTACAATGAGCAGTTCTTC; cdr3_aa: CASSLSGGREYNEQFF
clone_size: NA; d_call: NA; v_call: TRBV4-1; j_call: TRBJ1-1; cdr3_nt: TGCGCCAGCAGACAAACCAGCCACCAGGGTCTGTCTGAAGCTTTCTTT; cdr3_aa: CASRQTSHQGLSEAFF
clone_size: NA; d_call: NA; v_call: TRBV15; j_call: TRBJ1-1; cdr3_nt: TGTGCCACCAGGGGGAGGGACACTGAAGCTTTCTTT; cdr3_aa: CATRGRDTEAFF
clone_size: few; d_call: NA; v_call: TRBV27; j_call: TRBJ1-4; cdr3_nt: TGTGCCAGCAGTTCGACAGCAACTAATGAAAAACTGTTTTTT; cdr3_aa: CASSSTATNEKLFF
clone_size: NA; d_call: NA; v_call: TRBV30; j_call: TRBJ2-7; cdr3_nt: TGTGCCTGGAGTGTGTCCAGGGCTTCCTACGAGCAGTACTTC; cdr3_aa: CAWSVSRASYEQYF
clone_size: NA; d_call: TRBD1; v_call: TRBV11-3; j_call: TRBJ2-6; cdr3_nt: TGTGCCAGCAGCTCCTCCTCGTCCGGGACAGGGATCGGCGGGGCCAACGTCCTGACTTTC; cdr3_aa: CASSSSSSGTGIGGANVLTF
clone_size: NA; d_call: NA; v_call: TRBV3-1/TRBV3-2; j_call: TRBJ2-2; cdr3_nt: TGTGCCAGCAGCCAAATAGGGGGTATCGGGGAGCTGTTTTTT; cdr3_aa: CASSQIGGIGELFF
clone_size: NA; d_call: TRBD1; v_call: TRBV2; j_call: TRBJ2-2; cdr3_nt: TGTGCCAGGGGACAGGGGGCGACCACCGGGGAGCTGTTTTTT; cdr3_aa: CARGQGATTGELFF
clone_size: NA; d_call: NA; v_call: TRBV9; j_call: TRBJ1-4; cdr3_nt: TGTGCCAGCAGCCCGGGCCCGACAGAGGAAAAACTGTTTTTT; cdr3_aa: CASSPGPTEEKLFF
clone_size: NA; d_call: TRBD1; v_call: TRBV27; j_call: TRBJ2-7; cdr3_nt: TGTGCCAGCAGCGACGGGACAGGGATCCACGAGCAGTACTTC; cdr3_aa: CASSDGTGIHEQYF
clone_size: NA; d_call: TRBD1; v_call: TRBV7-2; j_call: TRBJ1-2; cdr3_nt: TGTGCCAGCAGCTCCAGGACAGGGAGTACCTATGGCTACACCTTC; cdr3_aa: CASSSRTGSTYGYTF
clone_size: few; d_call: NA; v_call: TRBV6-5; j_call: TRBJ2-7; cdr3_nt: TGTGCCAGCAGAGCGGAGACGTACGAGCAGTACTTC; cdr3_aa: CASRAETYEQYF
clone_size: NA; d_call: NA; v_call: TRBV6-1; j_call: TRBJ1-6; cdr3_nt: TGTGCCAGCACCCCAGTAGGGGATAATTCACCCCTCCACTTT; cdr3_aa: CASTPVGDNSPLHF
clone_size: NA; d_call: TRBD2; v_call: TRBV4-1; j_call: TRBJ2-7; cdr3_nt: TGCGCCAGCAGCCAACAAGCCGGGACTAGCGGGGGCTACGAGCAGTACTTC; cdr3_aa: CASSQQAGTSGGYEQYF
clone_size: NA; d_call: TRBD1; v_call: TRBV29-1; j_call: TRBJ2-7; cdr3_nt: TGCAGCGTGGCGCACCGGGACAGGGTACACGAGCAGTACTTC; cdr3_aa: CSVAHRDRVHEQYF
clone_size: NA; d_call: NA; v_call: TRBV14; j_call: TRBJ2-2; cdr3_nt: TGTGCCAGCAGCCAAGCCCTGTCTAGCGGGGAGCTGTTTTTT; cdr3_aa: CASSQALSSGELFF
clone_size: NA; d_call: NA; v_call: TRBV30; j_call: TRBJ2-3; cdr3_nt: TGTGCCTGGAGGCTCCCCGGGACAGATACGCAGTATTTT; cdr3_aa: CAWRLPGTDTQYF
clone_size: NA; d_call: NA; v_call: TRBV5-1; j_call: TRBJ2-7; cdr3_nt: TGCGCCAGCAGCTTGGACAGCCGAGAGCAGTACTTC; cdr3_aa: CASSLDSREQYF
clone_size: NA; d_call: TRBD1; v_call: TRBV15; j_call: TRBJ2-1; cdr3_nt: TGTGCCACCAGCAGAGAGGGGACAGGGTACAATGAGCAGTTCTTC; cdr3_aa: CATSREGTGYNEQFF
clone_size: NA; d_call: TRBD2; v_call: TRBV6-4; j_call: TRBJ2-1; cdr3_nt: TGTGCCAGCAGTGACGGGACTAGCGGGGGAGACTACAATGAGCAGTTCTTC; cdr3_aa: CASSDGTSGGDYNEQFF
clone_size: NA; d_call: TRBD2; v_call: TRBV9; j_call: TRBJ2-7; cdr3_nt: TGTGCCAGCAGCGTAGCTAGCGGGAGACTCTACGAGCAGTACTTC; cdr3_aa: CASSVASGRLYEQYF
clone_size: NA; d_call: NA; v_call: TRBV6-1; j_call: TRBJ2-1; cdr3_nt: TGTGCCAGCAGTGAAGGAGGGCCCTACAATGAGCAGTTCTTC; cdr3_aa: CASSEGGPYNEQFF
clone_size: NA; d_call: NA; v_call: TRBV19; j_call: TRBJ1-1; cdr3_nt: TGTGCCAGTAGTTACCAGGGCTCTGAAGCTTTCTTT; cdr3_aa: CASSYQGSEAFF
clone_size: once; d_call: NA; v_call: TRBV19; j_call: TRBJ2-2; cdr3_nt: TGTGCCAGTAGTATAGCAGTTAACACCGGGGAGCTGTTTTTT; cdr3_aa: CASSIAVNTGELFF
clone_size: NA; d_call: NA; v_call: TRBV5-1; j_call: TRBJ2-5; cdr3_nt: TGCGCCAGCAGCTTGGTCCCCAGGCCCAATGGGGAGACCCAGTACTTC; cdr3_aa: CASSLVPRPNGETQYF
clone_size: NA; d_call: TRBD2; v_call: TRBV3-1/TRBV3-2; j_call: TRBJ2-3; cdr3_nt: TGTGCCAGCAGACTAGCGGGAGGGAGGACAGATACGCAGTATTTT; cdr3_aa: CASRLAGGRTDTQYF
clone_size: NA; d_call: NA; v_call: TRBV2; j_call: TRBJ2-6; cdr3_nt: TGTGCCACCCGAAAAGACAGCGCTGGGGCCAACGTCCTGACTTTC; cdr3_aa: CATRKDSAGANVLTF
clone_size: NA; d_call: NA; v_call: TRBV7-8; j_call: TRBJ1-1; cdr3_nt: TGTGCCAGCAGCGGGGGCCTTAACACTGAAGCTTTCTTT; cdr3_aa: CASSGGLNTEAFF
clone_size: NA; d_call: TRBD1; v_call: TRBV7-6; j_call: TRBJ1-6; cdr3_nt: TGTGCCAGCAGCTTAGCGGGACAGGGGGGTTCACCCCTCCACTTT; cdr3_aa: CASSLAGQGGSPLHF
clone_size: NA; d_call: NA; v_call: TRBV11-2; j_call: TRBJ1-6; cdr3_nt: TGTGCCAGCAGCTTAACGGATTTAGGGGCGGCCCTCCACTTT; cdr3_aa: CASSLTDLGAALHF
clone_size: NA; d_call: TRBD2; v_call: TRBV11-3; j_call: TRBJ2-1; cdr3_nt: TGTGCCAGCAGCTTAGAATTGGTAGCGGGACTCTACAATGAGCAGTTCTTC; cdr3_aa: CASSLELVAGLYNEQFF